The T cell receptor (beta chain) under discussion was sequenced for a study of sequential checkpoint blockade in melanoma. Study as a whole: Randomization was 1:1 between first-line nivolumab→ipilimumab and ipilimumab→nivolumab.

The treatment is: randomized to nivolumab then ipilimumab (arm A) or the reverse (arm B). No patient had prior DNA-damaging chemotherapy. Live CD3+CD8+ CD19− CD56− cells were sorted from PBMCs. There are 14 residues in the CDR3. V lost 9 bases and J lost 10; bases outside the gene matches: 15. Germline V gives CDR1 SNHLY, CDR2 FYNNEI. Clones were read by immunoSEQ multiplex PCR, and TCRdb kept only the in-frame ones, dropping some. The repertoire holds tens of thousands of clones, with around 70% as singletons. This specimen was CD8+ T cells sorted from blood (inferred from file names), taken from a patient given nivolumab and ipilimumab in sequence. V is TRBV2 and J is TRBJ1-2, with 9 bases identical to TRBD1. This receptor was obtained from a human donor with melanoma. The CDR3 DNA reads as TGTGCCAGAGCCGCCCCACAGGGGGCTTTGGTCTACACCTTC. This codes for CARAAPQGALVYTF.